The TCR beta chain under discussion was sequenced for a study of cytomegalovirus exposure and HLA in healthy donors. Overall study: From HLA-typed donors, an early data release held 70 million to 100 million unique TCRs. Points from the study as a whole: A later analysis revealed that TCR association rates differed between HLA loci, peaking at DRB1 and bottoming out at HLA-C. In vitro work confirmed that a few CMV-associated chains recognize CMV antigens.

The PCR had 60 Vbeta and 13 Jbeta primers. TCRdb's table, derived via immunoSEQ multiplex PCR, lists solely in-frame clones and lacks some. This sample's clone table lists approximately 52,000 clones. Donors were nominally healthy when sampled, though unrecorded immune exposures were likely. For this clone: Its antigen is still unknown.

Germline CDR1 MNHEY, CDR2 SVGAGI. V was cut by 9 bases and J by 10 bases, with 15 bases left in between. The CDR3 is 11 residues long. The V and J genes are TRBV6-5 and TRBJ2-5, with unresolved D. Sequences were obtained from PBMCs. This receptor was taken from a woman aged 55-75 years in good health and CMV-seropositive. Written as DNA, the CDR3 is TGTGCCAGAAGTAATCACTTGGTCCAGTACTTC. Its protein is CARSNHLVQYF.